The 26 T cell receptor beta chains below come from one sample, sequenced in a study of blood T cell repertoires in COVID-19. Generated by immunoSEQ multiplex PCR, the TCRdb table keeps only in-frame clones and is missing some. The sample gives about 220,000 clones, 65% to 85% of which show up once; roughly 8.8% is in the top ten. Sequenced: peripheral blood. Source of these receptors: a woman aged 50 to 65 with acute or convalescent COVID-19.

The chain has TRBV18 and TRBJ1-1; weak D call: TRBD1 (6 bases). Trimming left V 5 bases short and J 11 bases short, with 15 bases between. Germline V gene data show CDR1 as KGHSH and CDR2 as LQKENI. The CDR3 has 12 residues. CDR3 sequence (DNA): TGTGCCAGCTCAGTTACAGGGATAGAGGCTTTCTTT. Protein sequence: CASSVTGIEAFF.

This sequence joins TRBV24-1 and TRBJ2-7, with TRBD1 identical over 7 bases. With 9 bases clipped from V and 7 bases from J, the junction kept 11 bases outside the gene matches. This CDR3 has 13 residues. Germline V lookup: CDR1 KGHDR, CDR2 SFDVKD. CDR3 sequence reads: CATPGTASGEQYF. CDR3 in DNA: TGTGCCACCCCCGGGACAGCTTCAGGGGAGCAGTACTTC.

The V call is TRBV18, the J call TRBJ1-3, with D perhaps matching TRBD1 (5 bases). With 2 bases removed from V and 4 bases from J, the gap between germline ends came to 12 bases. This CDR3 is built from 15 residues. The germline CDR1 and CDR2 sequences are KGHSH and LQKENI. The CDR3 nucleotides are TGTGCCAGCTCACCATTGGCAGGGCCAGGAAACACCATATATTTT. Translating it yields CASSPLAGPGNTIYF.

This clone was recorded a few times. This chain connects TRBV15 to TRBJ2-7; D is undetermined. The CDR3 has 12 residues. Trimming took 3 bases from V and 3 from J, leaving 6 bases between them. Germline V gene lookup returns CDR1 LNHNV and CDR2 YYDKDF (reference sequence). CDR3 DNA sequence: TGTGCCACCAGCAGCCTAGACTACGAGCAGTACTTC. Translating it yields CATSSLDYEQYF.

The V call is TRBV19, the J call TRBJ2-7, with 11 positions matching TRBD1. CDR3 length equals 14 residues. V lost 9 bases and J lost 2; bases outside the gene matches: 6. Germline V gene data show CDR1 as LNHDA and CDR2 as SQIVND (reference sequence). The CDR3 bases are TGTGCCAGCCGCGGGACAGGGGGGACCTACGAGCAGTACTTC. Translated, it gives CASRGTGGTYEQYF.

The chain joins TRBV27 to TRBJ2-5; 7 nucleotides line up with TRBD2. The germline CDR1 and CDR2 sequences are MNHEY and SMNVEV (reference sequence). V trimming: 10 bases; J trimming: 7 bases; junction bases outside the gene matches: 12. The CDR3 is 13 amino acids. The CDR3 region is CATQGQGEGTQYF. The DNA of the CDR3 is TGTGCCACCCAGGGCCAAGGGGAGGGGACCCAGTACTTC.

This sequence joins TRBV6-5 and TRBJ2-7; D remains unclear. Germline values: CDR1 MNHEY, CDR2 SVGAGI. The CDR3 has 13 residues. Trimming shortened V by 8 bases and J by 2 bases, and 13 bases separated the two germline ends. The CDR3 loop reads CASVRTVPYEQYF. Written as DNA, the CDR3 is TGTGCCAGCGTCAGAACAGTCCCCTACGAGCAGTACTTC.

This chain uses TRBV9 with TRBJ2-1; 8 nucleotides agree with TRBD1. The trim removed 3 bases at V and 12 bases at J, leaving 5 bases unmatched. Germline values: CDR1 SGDLS, CDR2 YYNGEE. This CDR3 comprises 12 residues. CDR3 sequence (DNA): TGTGCCAGCAGCGCCGACAGGGGTTCGCAGTTCTTC. As protein: CASSADRGSQFF.

CDR3: CATSRDMEDTEAFF. DNA of the CDR3: TGTGCCACCAGCAGAGATATGGAGGACACTGAAGCTTTCTTT. This chain connects TRBV15 to TRBJ1-1; D remains unclear. Trimming took off 0 bases at V and 3 bases at J, with 8 bases between the two ends. Germline V gives CDR1 LNHNV, CDR2 YYDKDF (reference sequence). This CDR3 has 14 residues.

The chain employs TRBV2 and TRBJ2-7; TRBD2 matches 7 bases. Losses at the gene ends were 5 bases for V and 1 base for J; bases not matched to a gene: 8. CDR1 and CDR2 from the germline V gene are SNHLY and FYNNEI. The CDR3 consists of 15 residues. The CDR3 here is CASSFQRGGSYEQYF. The CDR3 DNA follows: TGTGCCAGCAGTTTCCAGCGGGGCGGGTCCTACGAGCAGTACTTC.

This sequence joins TRBV5-4 and TRBJ2-1, with 7 bases that match TRBD2. The CDR3 loop spans 13 amino acids. Trimming at V came to 0 bases and at J to 10 bases, leaving 4 bases not matched to a gene. Germline V gene sequence: CDR1 SGHNT, CDR2 YYREEE (reference sequence). The CDR3 DNA reads as TGTGCCAGCAGCTTGGGCAGCGGGAAGGAGCAGTTCTTC. This translates into CASSLGSGKEQFF.

The genes are TRBV24-1 and TRBJ1-1; 7 nucleotides line up with TRBD1. The length of the CDR3 is 13 residues. Unmatched junction bases numbered 11, after V lost 5 bases and J lost 12 bases. Germline V lookup: CDR1 KGHDR, CDR2 SFDVKD. CDR3 DNA: TGTGCCACCAGTGGTGATCGAGGGACAGTAACTTTCTTT. Translated: CATSGDRGTVTFF.

Comment on this clone: The same CDR3 arises from other DNA sequences in this sample as well. The chain uses TRBV3-1 (or the pseudogene TRBV3-2) and TRBJ2-7; D gene ambiguous. Germline V gene lookup returns CDR1 LGHDT and CDR2 YNNKEL (reference sequence). V lost 1 base, J lost 2 bases, and 3 bases lay in between. This CDR3 is built from 12 residues. CDR3 loop: CASSQGPYEQYF. CDR3 nucleotides: TGTGCCAGCAGCCAAGGGCCCTACGAGCAGTACTTC.

This chain uses TRBV5-4 with TRBJ1-5; 9 bases are a match to TRBD1. This CDR3 region has 14 residues. Germline V CDR1 and CDR2: SGHNT, YYREEE (reference sequence). Germline trimming cut 4 bases from V and 6 bases from J; bases unmatched to any gene: 5. The CDR3 DNA reads TGTGCCAGCAGCACAGGGGGCATTATTCAGCCCCAGCATTTT. Translated: CASSTGGIIQPQHF.

The gene calls are TRBV19 and TRBJ2-7; D possibly corresponds to TRBD1 (6 bases). The CDR3 is made up of 14 amino acids. V gave up 4 bases and J gave up 3 bases, with 13 bases separating them. The germline gives CDR1 LNHDA, CDR2 SQIVND (reference sequence). The DNA of the CDR3 is TGTGCCAGTAGTAGCATAGGGGGAAACTACGAGCAGTACTTC. This sequence encodes CASSSIGGNYEQYF.

The rearrangement links TRBV7-9 to TRBJ2-2; maybe TRBD2 (7 bases). Deletions cut 5 bases from V and 7 bases from J, with 17 bases between. The CDR3 spans 15 residues. Germline CDR1 reads SEHNR; CDR2 reads FQNEAQ (reference sequence). CDR3 protein: CASSLQGGQGGELFF. The CDR3 DNA sequence: TGTGCCAGCAGCCTACAGGGAGGGCAAGGCGGGGAGCTGTTTTTT.

The rearrangement links TRBV18 to TRBJ2-5; 8 bases align to TRBD2. V shed 5 bases, J shed 2 bases, and the junction held 4 bases outside the gene matches. CDR1 is KGHSH, CDR2 LQKENI, per germline. The CDR3 is made up of 14 amino acids. The CDR3 here is CASSSGLAQETQYF. For the CDR3, the DNA is TGTGCCAGCTCATCAGGACTAGCACAAGAGACCCAGTACTTC.

This clone was seen only a few times. The chain links TRBV6-1 to TRBJ2-7, with TRBD2 identical over 10 bases. Trimming removed 0 bases from V and 4 bases from J; junction bases left unmatched: 12. Germline V gene data show CDR1 as MNHNS and CDR2 as SASEGT. This CDR3 is built from 18 residues. The CDR3 spells CASSEARSGRASPYEQYF. In DNA, the CDR3 is TGTGCCAGCAGTGAAGCGCGGAGCGGGAGGGCCTCTCCTTACGAGCAGTACTTC.

This rearrangement joins TRBV12-3 or TRBV12-4 to TRBJ1-1; D is uncertain. The length of the CDR3 is 12 residues. Trimming removed 6 bases at V and 4 bases at J, with 9 bases between. The CDR3 nucleotides are TGTGCCAGCAGACCATGGAGCACTGAAGCTTTCTTT. Its translation: CASRPWSTEAFF.

This clone was detected ten times or more. V gene TRBV30 combines with J gene TRBJ1-2; TRBD1 is a possible D gene (6 bases). This CDR3 comprises 12 residues. Germline lookup yields CDR1 GTSNPN and CDR2 SVGIG (reference sequence). Between the trimmed V and J ends, which lost 4 bases and 8 bases, there was a span of 14 bases. CDR3 amino acids: CAWNPGQRGYTF. The CDR3 DNA reads TGTGCCTGGAACCCCGGACAGAGGGGCTACACCTTC.

Here the CDR3 reads CASSERGGTGTSGPYEQYF. The CDR3 DNA follows: TGTGCCAGCAGTGAAAGGGGGGGAACTGGGACTAGCGGACCCTACGAGCAGTACTTC. The V call is TRBV6-1, the J call TRBJ2-7, with 11 bases identical to TRBD2. V was pared by 2 bases and J by 2 bases, with 14 bases of the junction left unmatched. Germline V CDR1 and CDR2: MNHNS, SASEGT. This CDR3 spans 19 amino acids.

This chain connects TRBV19 to TRBJ2-2; 13 bases are shared with TRBD2. Germline V gene sequence: CDR1 LNHDA, CDR2 SQIVND (reference sequence). The CDR3 is made up of 15 amino acids. After removal of 3 bases from V and 7 bases from J, the junction contained 2 bases not matched to a gene. CDR3: CASSIRTSGGGELFF. The CDR3 DNA sequence: TGTGCCAGTAGTATTAGGACTAGCGGGGGCGGGGAGCTGTTTTTT.

V is TRBV5-1 and J is TRBJ1-6; possibly TRBD1 for D (6 bases). The CDR3 loop spans 16 amino acids. Germline V gene lookup returns CDR1 SGHRS and CDR2 YFSETQ. V lost 0 bases and J 5 bases, leaving 12 bases between the germline ends. The CDR3 DNA follows: TGCGCCAGCAGCTTGGAAGGGGGTGCGCATAATTCACCCCTCCACTTT. Its protein product is CASSLEGGAHNSPLHF. Full variable domain (outside the CDR3, taken from reference TRBV5-1 and TRBJ1-6): KAGVTQTPRYLIKTRGQQVTLSCSPISGHRSVSWYQQTPGQGLQFLFEYFSETQRNKGNFPGRFSGRQFSNSRSEMNVSTLELGDSALYLCASSLEGGAHNSPLHFGNGTRLTVT.

The rearrangement uses TRBV12-3 or TRBV12-4 and TRBJ2-7, with D unresolved. This CDR3 has 12 amino acids. V lost 7 bases, J lost 0 bases, and 7 bases lay in between. The CDR3: CASTESSYEQYF. CDR3 sequence (DNA): TGTGCCAGCACGGAGAGCTCCTACGAGCAGTACTTC.

V gene TRBV6-5 combines with J gene TRBJ1-2, with D tentatively TRBD1 (6 bases). Per germline, CDR1 MNHEY and CDR2 SVGAGI. Trimming pared 0 bases from V and 11 bases from J, leaving 16 bases between. The CDR3 sequence is 14 residues long. For the CDR3, the DNA is TGTGCCAGCAGTTACTCCTTCGATCAGGGGATTTACACCTTC. Translation gives CASSYSFDQGIYTF.

The chain has TRBV11-2 and TRBJ1-3; possibly TRBD1 for D (5 bases). Germline values: CDR1 SGHAT, CDR2 FQNNGV. The CDR3 sequence is 15 residues long. Trimming removed 4 bases from V and 4 bases from J, with 14 bases in between. CDR3 nucleotide sequence: TGTGCCAGCAGCTCAGGGCAGAGTTCCGGAAACACCATATATTTT. Its protein product is CASSSGQSSGNTIYF.